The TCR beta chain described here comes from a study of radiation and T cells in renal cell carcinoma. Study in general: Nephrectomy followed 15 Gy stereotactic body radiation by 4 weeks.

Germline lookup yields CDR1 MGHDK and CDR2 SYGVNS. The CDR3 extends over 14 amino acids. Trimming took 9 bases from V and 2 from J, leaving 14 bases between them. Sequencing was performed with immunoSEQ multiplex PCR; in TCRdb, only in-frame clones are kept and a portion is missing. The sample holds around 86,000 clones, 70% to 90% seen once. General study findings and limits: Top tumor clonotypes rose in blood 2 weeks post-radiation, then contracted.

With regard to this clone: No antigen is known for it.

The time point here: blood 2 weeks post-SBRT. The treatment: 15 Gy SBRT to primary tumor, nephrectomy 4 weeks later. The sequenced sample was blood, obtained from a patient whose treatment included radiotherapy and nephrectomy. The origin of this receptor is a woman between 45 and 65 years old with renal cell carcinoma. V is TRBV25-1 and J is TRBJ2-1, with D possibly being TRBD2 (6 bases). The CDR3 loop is CASSLGGTYNEQFF. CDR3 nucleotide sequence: TGTGCCAGTAGTCTCGGGGGAACCTACAATGAGCAGTTCTTC.